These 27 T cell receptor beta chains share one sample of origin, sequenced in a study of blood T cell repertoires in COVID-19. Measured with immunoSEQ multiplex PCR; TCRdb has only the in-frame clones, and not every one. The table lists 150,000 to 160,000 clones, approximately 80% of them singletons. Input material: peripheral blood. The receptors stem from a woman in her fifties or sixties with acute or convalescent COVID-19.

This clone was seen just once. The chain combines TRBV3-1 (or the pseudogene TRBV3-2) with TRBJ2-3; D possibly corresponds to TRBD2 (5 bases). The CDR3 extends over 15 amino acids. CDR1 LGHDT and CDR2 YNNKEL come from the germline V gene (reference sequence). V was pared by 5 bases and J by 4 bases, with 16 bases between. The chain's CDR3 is CASSVGLAGADTQYF. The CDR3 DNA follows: TGTGCCAGCAGCGTCGGTTTGGCGGGCGCAGATACGCAGTATTTT.

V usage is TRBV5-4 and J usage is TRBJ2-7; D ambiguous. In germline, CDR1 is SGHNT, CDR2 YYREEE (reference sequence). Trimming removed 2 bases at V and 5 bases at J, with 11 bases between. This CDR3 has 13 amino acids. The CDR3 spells CASSLPLLHEQYV. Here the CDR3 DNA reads TGTGCCAGCAGCTTACCCTTACTCCACGAGCAGTACGTC.

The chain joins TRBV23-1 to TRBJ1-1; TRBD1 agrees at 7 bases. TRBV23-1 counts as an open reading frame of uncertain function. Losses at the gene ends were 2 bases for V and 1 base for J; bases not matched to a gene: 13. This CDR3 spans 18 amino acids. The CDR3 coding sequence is TGCGCCAGCAGTCAAACCCCGCTTGGACAGGTATCGAACACTGAAGCTTTCTTT. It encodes CASSQTPLGQVSNTEAFF.

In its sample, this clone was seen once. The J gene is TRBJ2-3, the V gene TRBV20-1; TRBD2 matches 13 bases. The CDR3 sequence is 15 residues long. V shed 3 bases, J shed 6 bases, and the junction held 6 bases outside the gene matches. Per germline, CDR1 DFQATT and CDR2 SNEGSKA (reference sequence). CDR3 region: CSASELAGGRDTQYF. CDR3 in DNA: TGCAGTGCTAGTGAACTAGCGGGGGGGCGGGATACGCAGTATTTT.

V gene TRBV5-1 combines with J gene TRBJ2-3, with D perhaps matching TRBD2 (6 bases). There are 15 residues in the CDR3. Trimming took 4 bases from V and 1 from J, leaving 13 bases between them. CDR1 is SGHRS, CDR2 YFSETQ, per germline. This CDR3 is CASSLVADRTDTQYF. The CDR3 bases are TGCGCCAGCAGCCTTGTAGCGGACCGCACAGATACGCAGTATTTT.

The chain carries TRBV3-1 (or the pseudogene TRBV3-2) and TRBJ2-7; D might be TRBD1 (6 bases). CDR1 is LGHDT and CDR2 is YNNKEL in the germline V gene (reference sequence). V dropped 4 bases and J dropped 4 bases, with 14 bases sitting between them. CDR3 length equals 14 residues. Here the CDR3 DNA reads TGTGCCAGCAGCCCGACCTCGGACAGTTACGAGCAGTACTTC. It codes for CASSPTSDSYEQYF.

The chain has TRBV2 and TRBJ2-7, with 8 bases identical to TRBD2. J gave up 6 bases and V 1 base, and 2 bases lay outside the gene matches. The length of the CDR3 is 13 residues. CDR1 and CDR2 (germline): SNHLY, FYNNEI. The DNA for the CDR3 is TGTGCCAGCAGTGAAGAGGCGGGGGGCGAGCAGTACTTC. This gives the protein CASSEEAGGEQYF.

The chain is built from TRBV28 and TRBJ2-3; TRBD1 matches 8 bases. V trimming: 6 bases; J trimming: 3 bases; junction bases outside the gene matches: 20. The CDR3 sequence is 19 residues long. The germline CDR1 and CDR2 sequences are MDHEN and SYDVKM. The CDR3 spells CASSPATDRGSIATDTQYF. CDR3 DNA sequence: TGTGCCAGCAGCCCCGCTACCGACAGGGGAAGTATCGCGACAGATACGCAGTATTTT.

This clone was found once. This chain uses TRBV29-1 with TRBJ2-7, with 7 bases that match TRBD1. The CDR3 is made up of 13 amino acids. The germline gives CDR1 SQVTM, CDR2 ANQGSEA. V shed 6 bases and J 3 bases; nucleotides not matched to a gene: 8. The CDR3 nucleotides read TGCAGCGTCAACAGGGGCGCGCACTACGAGCAGTACTTC. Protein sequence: CSVNRGAHYEQYF.

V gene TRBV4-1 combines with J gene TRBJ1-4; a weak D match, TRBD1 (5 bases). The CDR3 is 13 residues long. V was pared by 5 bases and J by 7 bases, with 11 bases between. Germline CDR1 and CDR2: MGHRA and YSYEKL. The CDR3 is CASSVRGVEKLFF. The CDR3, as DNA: TGCGCCAGCAGCGTAAGGGGTGTTGAAAAACTGTTTTTT.

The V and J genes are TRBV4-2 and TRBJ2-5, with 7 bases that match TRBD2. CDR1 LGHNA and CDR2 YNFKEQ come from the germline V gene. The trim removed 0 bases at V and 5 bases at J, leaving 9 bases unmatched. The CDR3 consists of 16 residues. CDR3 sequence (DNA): TGTGCCAGCAGCCAAGATGTTTCGGCGGGGGATGAGACCCAGTACTTC. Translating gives CASSQDVSAGDETQYF.

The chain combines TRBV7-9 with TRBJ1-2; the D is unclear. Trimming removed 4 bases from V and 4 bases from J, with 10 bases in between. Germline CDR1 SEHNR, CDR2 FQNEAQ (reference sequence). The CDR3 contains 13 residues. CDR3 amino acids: CASSSTVAYGYTF. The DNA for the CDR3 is TGTGCCAGCAGCTCAACAGTGGCCTATGGCTACACCTTC.

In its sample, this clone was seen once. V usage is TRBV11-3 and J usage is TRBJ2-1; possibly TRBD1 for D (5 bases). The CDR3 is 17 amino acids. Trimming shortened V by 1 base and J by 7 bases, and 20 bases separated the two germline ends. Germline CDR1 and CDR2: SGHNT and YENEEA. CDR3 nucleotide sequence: TGTGCCAGCAGCTTAGGTGGTTCCCAGGGTATGAGGAATGAGCAGTTCTTC. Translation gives CASSLGGSQGMRNEQFF. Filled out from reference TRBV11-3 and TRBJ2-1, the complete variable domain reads EAGVVQSPRYKIIEKKQPVAFWCNPISGHNTLYWYLQNLGQGPELLIRYENEEAVDDSQLPKDRFSAERLKGVDSTLKIQPAELGDSAVYLCASSLGGSQGMRNEQFFGPGTRLTVL.

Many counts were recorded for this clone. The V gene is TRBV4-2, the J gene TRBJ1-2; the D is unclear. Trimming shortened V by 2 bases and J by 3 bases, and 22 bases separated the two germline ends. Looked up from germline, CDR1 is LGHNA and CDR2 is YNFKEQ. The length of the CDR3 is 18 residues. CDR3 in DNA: TGTGCCAGCAGCCAAAATACCGGTGCGTCACAGTGGGACTATGGCTACACCTTC. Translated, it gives CASSQNTGASQWDYGYTF.

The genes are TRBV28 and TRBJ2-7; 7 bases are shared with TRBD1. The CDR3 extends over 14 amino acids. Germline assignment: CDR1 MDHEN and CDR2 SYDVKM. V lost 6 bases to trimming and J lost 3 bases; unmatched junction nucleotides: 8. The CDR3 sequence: CASSPGTDRYEQYV. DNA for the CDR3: TGTGCCAGCAGCCCTGGGACAGACCGCTACGAGCAGTACGTC.

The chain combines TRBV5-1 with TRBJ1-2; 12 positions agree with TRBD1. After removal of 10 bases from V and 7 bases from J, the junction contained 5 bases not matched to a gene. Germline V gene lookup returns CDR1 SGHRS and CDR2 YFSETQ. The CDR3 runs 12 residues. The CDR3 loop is CASGTGGGGYTF. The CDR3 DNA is TGCGCCTCCGGGACAGGGGGCGGTGGCTACACCTTC. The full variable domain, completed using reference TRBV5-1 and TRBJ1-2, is KAGVTQTPRYLIKTRGQQVTLSCSPISGHRSVSWYQQTPGQGLQFLFEYFSETQRNKGNFPGRFSGRQFSNSRSEMNVSTLELGDSALYLCASGTGGGGYTFGSGTRLTVV.

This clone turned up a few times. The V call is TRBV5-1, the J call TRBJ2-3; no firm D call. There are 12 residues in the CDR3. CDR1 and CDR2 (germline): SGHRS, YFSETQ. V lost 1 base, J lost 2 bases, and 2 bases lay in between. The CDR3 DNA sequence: TGCGCCAGCAGCTTGTACACAGATACGCAGTATTTT. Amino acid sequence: CASSLYTDTQYF.

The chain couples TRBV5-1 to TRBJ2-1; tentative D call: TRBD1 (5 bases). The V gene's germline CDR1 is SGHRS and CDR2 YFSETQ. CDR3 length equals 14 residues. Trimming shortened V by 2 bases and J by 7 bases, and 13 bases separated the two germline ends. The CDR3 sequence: CASSFSQDGNEQFF. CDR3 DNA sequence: TGCGCCAGCAGCTTTTCACAGGATGGGAATGAGCAGTTCTTC.

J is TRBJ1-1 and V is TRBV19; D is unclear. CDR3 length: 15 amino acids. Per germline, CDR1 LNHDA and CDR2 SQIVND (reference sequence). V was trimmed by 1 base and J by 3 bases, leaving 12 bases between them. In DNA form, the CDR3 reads TGTGCCAGTAGTATAGGGCACCACCTTCACACTGAAGCTTTCTTT. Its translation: CASSIGHHLHTEAFF.

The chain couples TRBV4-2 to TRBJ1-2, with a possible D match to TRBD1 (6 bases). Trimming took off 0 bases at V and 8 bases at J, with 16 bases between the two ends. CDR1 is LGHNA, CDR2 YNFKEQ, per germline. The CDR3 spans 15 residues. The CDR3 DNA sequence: TGTGCCAGCAGCCAAGAAGGGGGGGCTGTGGGCGGCTACACCTTC. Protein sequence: CASSQEGGAVGGYTF.

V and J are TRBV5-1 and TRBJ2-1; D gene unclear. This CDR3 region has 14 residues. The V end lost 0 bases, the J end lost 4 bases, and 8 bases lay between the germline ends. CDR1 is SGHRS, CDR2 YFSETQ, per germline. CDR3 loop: CASSLAGHYNEQFF. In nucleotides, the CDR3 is TGCGCCAGCAGCTTGGCAGGCCATTACAATGAGCAGTTCTTC.

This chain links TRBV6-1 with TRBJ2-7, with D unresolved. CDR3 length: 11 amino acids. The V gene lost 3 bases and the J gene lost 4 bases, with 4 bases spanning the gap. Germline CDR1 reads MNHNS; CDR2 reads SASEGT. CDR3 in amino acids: CASSDGYEQYV. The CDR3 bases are TGTGCCAGCAGTGACGGGTACGAGCAGTACGTC.

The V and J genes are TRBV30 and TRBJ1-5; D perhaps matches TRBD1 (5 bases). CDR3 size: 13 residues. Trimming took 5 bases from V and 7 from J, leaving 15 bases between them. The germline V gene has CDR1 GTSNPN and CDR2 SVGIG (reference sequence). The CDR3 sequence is CAWAGGGGQPQHF. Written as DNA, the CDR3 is TGTGCCTGGGCCGGGGGGGGAGGCCAGCCCCAGCATTTT.

Written as DNA, the CDR3 is TGTGCCAGTAGAGGGTGGAGAAATAATGAAAAACTGTTTTTT. This translates into CASRGWRNNEKLFF. V gene TRBV6-5 combines with J gene TRBJ1-4; D call uncertain. The CDR3 consists of 14 residues. Trimming stripped 9 bases from V and 4 bases from J, with 15 bases between. Germline CDR1 reads MNHEY; CDR2 reads SVGAGI.

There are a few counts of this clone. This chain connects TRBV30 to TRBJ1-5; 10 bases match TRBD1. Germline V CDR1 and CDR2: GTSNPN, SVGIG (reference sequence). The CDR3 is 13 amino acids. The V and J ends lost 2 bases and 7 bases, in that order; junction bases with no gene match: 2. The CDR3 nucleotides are TGTGCCTGGAGTCCGGGACAGGGGCAGCCCCAGCATTTT. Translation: CAWSPGQGQPQHF.

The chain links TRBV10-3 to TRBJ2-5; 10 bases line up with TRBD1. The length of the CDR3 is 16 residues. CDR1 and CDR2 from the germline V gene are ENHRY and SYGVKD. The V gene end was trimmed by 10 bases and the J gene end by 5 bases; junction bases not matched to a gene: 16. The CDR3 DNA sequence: TGTGCCACTAGTCCCGGCGAGACAGGGGGCCTCGAGACCCAGTACTTC. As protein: CATSPGETGGLETQYF.

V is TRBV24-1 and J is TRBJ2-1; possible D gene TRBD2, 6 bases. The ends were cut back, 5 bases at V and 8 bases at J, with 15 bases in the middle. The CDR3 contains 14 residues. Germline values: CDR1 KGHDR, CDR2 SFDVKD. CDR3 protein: CATSAARGTHEQFF. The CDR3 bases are TGTGCCACCAGTGCCGCTCGGGGGACCCATGAGCAGTTCTTC.